This TCR beta chain was sequenced for a study of human T cells and chemical hapten exposure. Study-wide context: The scalp of each patient received a weekly diphenylcyclopropenone dose for the full roughly 25-week study. TCR yield per sample varied, mainly due to pooled library volumes.

Noted time point: patch test 2, 6 weeks after DPC sensitization. Treatment reported: therapeutic diphenylcyclopropenone sensitization with weekly scalp DPC. Unfractionated whole blood served as the source for total RNA extraction. Authors' processing steps: Individual samples carried between 23,224 and 690,600 TCRs, with 95,638 as the median. TCRdb re-derived calls from the RACE reads in MiXCR, one entry per CDR3 protein. What appears here as the V and J calls and clone size reflects TCRdb's work, not the paper's. The sample records tens of thousands of distinct CDR3 sequences, around 9.5% being singletons. V was pared by 6 bases and J by 7 bases, with 8 bases of the junction left unmatched. In germline, CDR1 is DFQATT, CDR2 SNEGSKA (reference sequence). This CDR3 has 13 residues. There are many counts of this clonotype.

The J gene is TRBJ2-5, the V gene TRBV20-1, with 10 bases aligning to TRBD2. Source: whole blood, taken in connection with sensitization to the hapten diphenylcyclopropenone (DPC). This TCR was recovered from a woman aged 45 to 65 with alopecia areata. Some clones in this sample may be carry-over from other donors' samples. In DNA, the CDR3 is TGCAGTGCCGCAAGCGGGAGGGACGGGACCCAGTACTTC. Amino acid sequence: CSAASGRDGTQYF.